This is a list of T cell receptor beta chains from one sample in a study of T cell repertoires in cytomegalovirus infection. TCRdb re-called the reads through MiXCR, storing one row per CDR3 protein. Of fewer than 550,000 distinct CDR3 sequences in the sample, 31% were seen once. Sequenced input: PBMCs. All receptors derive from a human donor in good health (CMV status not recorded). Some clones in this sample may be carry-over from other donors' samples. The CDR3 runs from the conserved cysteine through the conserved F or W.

CDR3: CASSLPSATALNTEAFF; J: TRBJ1-1; V: TRBV5-6
CDR3: CASSLAGGSGNQPQHF; J: TRBJ1-5; V: TRBV7-6
CDR3: CSAGAGERAFF; J: TRBJ1-1; V: TRBV29-1
CDR3: CASSGGLLAGQETQYF; J: TRBJ2-5; V: TRBV12-3/TRBV12-4
CDR3: CASSVGLLQPQHF; J: TRBJ1-5; V: TRBV7-9
CDR3: CASSLSTQTQYF; J: TRBJ2-5; V: TRBV28
CDR3: CASSQDRPTTDTQYF; J: TRBJ2-3; V: TRBV4-1
CDR3: CASSLSLAFLYEQYF; J: TRBJ2-7; V: TRBV4-1
CDR3: CASSQDLGQGSTQPQHF; J: TRBJ1-5; V: TRBV4-2
CDR3: CSVGRDNQETQYF; J: TRBJ2-5; V: TRBV29-1
CDR3: CASSLAHPLGAQTGELFF; J: TRBJ2-2; V: TRBV12-3/TRBV12-4
CDR3: CASSPGQGGQPQHF; J: TRBJ1-5; V: TRBV7-2
CDR3: CASYPSGGPGETQYF; J: TRBJ2-5; V: TRBV6-2/TRBV6-3
CDR3: CASSDWGNTEAFF; J: TRBJ1-1; V: TRBV10-2
CDR3: CASSQDVGKNQPQHF; J: TRBJ1-5; V: TRBV4-1
CDR3: CASSMGGLNTEAFF; J: TRBJ1-1; V: TRBV5-5
CDR3: CASSDQGGDTQYF; J: TRBJ2-3; V: TRBV7-6
CDR3: CASSQDPLGRGETQYF; J: TRBJ2-5; V: TRBV4-1
CDR3: CASSFKQKEETQYF; J: TRBJ2-5; V: TRBV12-3/TRBV12-4
CDR3: CASSRLSSYNEQFF; J: TRBJ2-1; V: TRBV27
CDR3: CASSLVVRTNTGELFF; J: TRBJ2-2; V: TRBV5-6
CDR3: CACSLDFPGTRLYEQYF; J: TRBJ2-7; V: TRBV11-2
CDR3: CASSLGRTSFMNTEAFF; J: TRBJ1-1; V: TRBV5-1
CDR3: CASGRGYTEAFF; J: TRBJ1-1; V: TRBV12-3/TRBV12-4
CDR3: CASGLWGVGETQYF; J: TRBJ2-5; V: TRBV7-7
CDR3: CASSQTWSQGQPQHF; J: TRBJ1-5; V: TRBV27
CDR3: CATSRGTGTGATGELFF; J: TRBJ2-2; V: TRBV15
CDR3: CSVRSVLANTEAFF; J: TRBJ1-1; V: TRBV29-1